The 21 T cell receptor beta chains given below trace back to one sample, sequenced in a study of control samples from healthy donors and cancer patients. Only in-frame clones appear in the TCRdb table, and some are missing; sequencing was by immunoSEQ multiplex PCR. The sample records around 70,000 clones, approximately 83% being singletons. Material: blood. The origin of the receptors is a man aged 60 to 69 in good health.

The CDR3 here is CAISEPGQSGNTIYF. The CDR3 bases are TGTGCCATCAGTGAGCCGGGACAGTCTGGAAACACCATATATTTT. This chain links TRBV10-3 with TRBJ1-3, with TRBD1 identical over 7 bases. Per the germline V gene, CDR1 is ENHRY and CDR2 is SYGVKD. V lost 2 bases, J lost 1 base, and 2 bases stayed unmatched. The CDR3 is made up of 15 amino acids.

For this clone: Germline and junction disagree at one end, which may indicate a read error. The CDR3 DNA is TGTGCCGGCAGGGAGCGGGAGACCACAGATACGCAGTATTTT. It is translated as CAGRERETTDTQYF. The chain carries TRBV2 and TRBJ2-3, with 8 bases that match TRBD2. In germline, CDR1 is SNHLY, CDR2 FYNNEI. CDR3 size: 14 residues.

The rearrangement joins TRBV7-2 to TRBJ1-1, with D unclear. CDR1 is SGHTA and CDR2 is FQGNSA in the germline V gene. V lost 4 bases, J lost 8 bases, and 17 bases lay in between. The CDR3 consists of 14 residues. CDR3 sequence: CASSSRTEIGEAFF. DNA of the CDR3: TGTGCCAGCAGCTCGCGAACGGAGATCGGGGAAGCTTTCTTT.

The chain combines TRBV19 with TRBJ2-7; no reliable D call. Trimming left V 4 bases short and J 2 bases short, with 12 bases between. CDR3 length: 14 amino acids. CDR1 is LNHDA, CDR2 SQIVND, per germline (reference sequence). The CDR3 spells CASSRAFIAYEQYF. CDR3 sequence (DNA): TGTGCCAGTAGTAGGGCTTTTATAGCCTACGAGCAGTACTTC.

The chain combines TRBV10-3 with TRBJ2-5; D ambiguous. Germline V gene data show CDR1 as ENHRY and CDR2 as SYGVKD. Trimming stripped 11 bases from V and 2 bases from J, with 9 bases between. The length of the CDR3 is 11 residues. Here the CDR3 DNA reads TGTGCCGTCGGTGCGCAAGAGACCCAGTACTTC. This translates into CAVGAQETQYF.

The rearrangement uses TRBV5-6 and TRBJ2-7; TRBD1 aligns across 7 bases. This CDR3 has 15 amino acids. J gave up 6 bases and V 4 bases, and 13 bases lay outside the gene matches. Germline CDR1 is SGHDT and CDR2 is YYEEEE. The CDR3, as DNA: TGTGCCAGCAGCCGACCGACAGGGCGGAAATCCGAGCAGTACTTC. Residues: CASSRPTGRKSEQYF.

This chain links TRBV6-5 with TRBJ2-2, with 8 bases identical to TRBD1. This CDR3 has 15 amino acids. The V and J ends lost 5 bases and 5 bases, in that order; junction bases with no gene match: 7. CDR1 is MNHEY, CDR2 SVGAGI, per germline. The CDR3, as DNA: TGTGCCAGCAGTCCCAGTACAGGGGGTACCGGGGAGCTGTTTTTT. Translation: CASSPSTGGTGELFF.

The rearrangement joins TRBV24-1 to TRBJ2-3; tentative D call: TRBD2 (5 bases). CDR3 size: 19 residues. Germline assignment: CDR1 KGHDR and CDR2 SFDVKD. Trimming removed 7 bases from V and 0 bases from J, with 25 bases in between. CDR3 residues: CATSRASGSAALSTDTQYF. The CDR3 nucleotides read TGTGCCACCAGCCGCGCCAGTGGGAGCGCCGCCCTTAGCACAGATACGCAGTATTTT.

The genes are TRBV6-2 or TRBV6-3 and TRBJ2-7; 10 nucleotides line up with TRBD2. CDR1 and CDR2 (germline): MNHEY, SVGEGT. This CDR3 contains 16 residues. The V gene end was trimmed by 5 bases and the J gene end by 5 bases; junction bases not matched to a gene: 12. DNA for the CDR3: TGTGCCAGCAGTCTACCCGCCAGCGGGAGGGCCGACGAGCAGTACTTC. It yields the protein CASSLPASGRADEQYF.

The gene calls are TRBV7-6 and TRBJ1-1; 7 nucleotides agree with TRBD1. In germline, CDR1 is SGHVS, CDR2 FNYEAQ. V gave up 5 bases and J gave up 4 bases; unmatched junction bases: 7. The CDR3 runs to 14 residues. The CDR3 sequence: CASSPGGGRTEAFF. CDR3 bases: TGTGCCAGCAGCCCAGGGGGGGGGCGCACTGAAGCTTTCTTT.

This chain joins TRBV7-9 and TRBJ2-3, with D perhaps matching TRBD2 (6 bases). Per the germline V gene, CDR1 is SEHNR and CDR2 is FQNEAQ (reference sequence). Trimming took 4 bases from V and 3 from J, leaving 20 bases between them. This CDR3 has 17 residues. This CDR3 is CASSSPMTSPGTDTQYF. The DNA of the CDR3 is TGTGCCAGCAGCTCTCCAATGACTAGTCCGGGGACAGATACGCAGTATTTT.

The chain links TRBV29-1 to TRBJ2-7; D is perhaps TRBD1 or TRBD2 (5 bases each). The CDR3 sequence is 13 residues long. Germline V gene lookup returns CDR1 SQVTM and CDR2 ANQGSEA. V lost 4 bases and J 2 bases, leaving 12 bases between the germline ends. CDR3 amino acids: CSVVHLGAYEQYF. The CDR3 DNA reads TGCAGCGTTGTTCATTTGGGGGCCTACGAGCAGTACTTC.

The genes are TRBV10-3 and TRBJ2-3; 7 bases are shared with TRBD2. Germline V gene data show CDR1 as ENHRY and CDR2 as SYGVKD. With V trimmed by 7 bases and J by 4 bases, 5 bases remained unmatched. CDR3 length equals 13 residues. The CDR3 protein is CAIKAGEADTQYF. The CDR3 nucleotides are TGTGCCATCAAGGCGGGAGAGGCAGATACGCAGTATTTT.

This chain connects TRBV19 to TRBJ1-1; 11 bases fit TRBD1. The germline V gene encodes CDR1 LNHDA and CDR2 SQIVND (reference sequence). The CDR3 has 15 amino acids. The junction had 9 bases not matched to a gene; V was cut back by 6 bases and J by 6 bases. DNA for the CDR3: TGTGCCAGTAGCGGACAGGGGGCAGTAGTCTCTGAAGCTTTCTTT. Translating gives CASSGQGAVVSEAFF.

This sequence joins TRBV28 and TRBJ2-6; possible D gene TRBD2, 6 bases. This CDR3 has 15 amino acids. V lost 8 bases and J lost 0, with 11 bases in between. CDR1 is MDHEN, CDR2 SYDVKM, per germline. The CDR3 region has the DNA TGTGCCAGCTGCCGGGGGAGCTCTGGGGCCAACGTCCTGACTTTC. It encodes CASCRGSSGANVLTF.

The chain carries TRBV28 and TRBJ1-2, with 7 bases identical to TRBD1. This CDR3 region has 15 residues. Germline V gene data show CDR1 as MDHEN and CDR2 as SYDVKM. The trim removed 4 bases at V and 0 bases at J, leaving 5 bases unmatched. CDR3: CASSSTGTANYGYTF. The CDR3 DNA is TGTGCCAGCAGTTCGACCGGGACAGCTAACTATGGCTACACCTTC.

The V call is TRBV28, the J call TRBJ1-1; perhaps TRBD1 as D (6 bases). The CDR3 is 12 amino acids. V lost 8 bases, J lost 5 bases, and 12 bases lay in between. Germline CDR1 and CDR2: MDHEN and SYDVKM. The CDR3 reads CASLQGGTEAFF. Written as DNA, the CDR3 is TGTGCCAGCTTACAGGGTGGGACTGAAGCTTTCTTT. The entire variable domain, with the rest obtained from reference TRBV28 and TRBJ1-1, is as follows: DVKVTQSSRYLVKRTGEKVFLECVQDMDHENMFWYRQDPGLGLRLIYFSYDVKMKEKGDIPEGYSVSREKKERFSLILESASTNQTSMYLCASLQGGTEAFFGQGTRLTVV.

The chain employs TRBV27 and TRBJ1-2; no reliable D call. CDR1 MNHEY and CDR2 SMNVEV come from the germline V gene (reference sequence). The CDR3 sequence is 12 residues long. The V and J ends lost 6 bases and 4 bases respectively, with 9 bases between them. The DNA of the CDR3 is TGTGCCAGCAGGGAGGTTGGCTATGGCTACACCTTC. As protein: CASREVGYGYTF.

The chain recombines TRBV4-3 with TRBJ1-1, with D possibly TRBD1 on 6 matching bases. CDR1 LGHNA and CDR2 YSLEER come from the germline V gene. The germline V and J ends were trimmed by 0 bases and 3 bases, with 11 bases remaining between them. The CDR3 covers 15 residues. This CDR3 reads CASSQEGDMDTEAFF. The CDR3 coding sequence is TGCGCCAGCAGCCAAGAAGGGGACATGGACACTGAAGCTTTCTTT.

The table lists this clone with a few counts. The CDR3 region is CASSLGTDTEAFF. DNA of the CDR3: TGTGCCAGCAGCCTAGGGACCGACACTGAAGCTTTCTTT. The chain has TRBV9 and TRBJ1-1; TRBD1 might be the D (5 bases). This CDR3 has 13 amino acids. Trimming removed 4 bases at V and 3 bases at J, with 10 bases between. From germline, CDR1 is SGDLS and CDR2 YYNGEE.

The gene calls are TRBV6-6 and TRBJ2-1; TRBD2 matches at 8 bases. The CDR3 runs 16 residues. CDR1 MNHNY and CDR2 SVGAGI come from the germline V gene (reference sequence). After removal of 5 bases from V and 0 bases from J, the junction contained 6 bases not matched to a gene. The CDR3: CASSVSGISSYNEQFF. The CDR3 DNA sequence: TGTGCCAGCAGTGTTAGCGGGATCAGCTCCTACAATGAGCAGTTCTTC.